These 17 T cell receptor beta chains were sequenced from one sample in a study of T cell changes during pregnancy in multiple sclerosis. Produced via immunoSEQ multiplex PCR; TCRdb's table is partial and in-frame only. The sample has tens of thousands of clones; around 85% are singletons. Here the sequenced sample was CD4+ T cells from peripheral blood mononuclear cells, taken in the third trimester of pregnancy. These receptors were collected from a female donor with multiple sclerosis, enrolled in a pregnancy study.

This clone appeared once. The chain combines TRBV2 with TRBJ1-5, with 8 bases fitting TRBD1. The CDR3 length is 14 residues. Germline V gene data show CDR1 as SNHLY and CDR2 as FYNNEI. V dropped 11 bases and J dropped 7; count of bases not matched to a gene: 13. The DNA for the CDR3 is TGTGCCTCGTCCGGGCAGGGGGCGAAGCAGCCCCAGCATTTT. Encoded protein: CASSGQGAKQPQHF.

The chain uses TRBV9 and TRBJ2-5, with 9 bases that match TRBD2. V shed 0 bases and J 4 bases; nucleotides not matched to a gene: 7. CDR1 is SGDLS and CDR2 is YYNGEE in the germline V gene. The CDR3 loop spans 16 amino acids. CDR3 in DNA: TGTGCCAGCAGCGTAGTGGGACTAGCCTACGGAGAGACCCAGTACTTC. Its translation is CASSVVGLAYGETQYF.

The DNA of the CDR3 is TGTGCCAGCACCAAGTCTCGACTAGCGGGAGAGGTAAATGAGCAGTTCTTC. Its translation: CASTKSRLAGEVNEQFF. The V call is TRBV27, the J call TRBJ2-1; 12 bases fit TRBD2. Germline V lookup: CDR1 MNHEY, CDR2 SMNVEV (reference sequence). The trim removed 7 bases at V and 7 bases at J, leaving 14 bases unmatched. The CDR3 contains 17 residues.

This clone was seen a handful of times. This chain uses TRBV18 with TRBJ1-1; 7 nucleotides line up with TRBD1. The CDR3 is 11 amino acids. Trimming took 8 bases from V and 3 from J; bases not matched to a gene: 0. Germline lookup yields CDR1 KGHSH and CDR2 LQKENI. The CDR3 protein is CASTGDTEAFF. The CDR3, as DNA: TGTGCCAGCACAGGGGACACTGAAGCTTTCTTT.

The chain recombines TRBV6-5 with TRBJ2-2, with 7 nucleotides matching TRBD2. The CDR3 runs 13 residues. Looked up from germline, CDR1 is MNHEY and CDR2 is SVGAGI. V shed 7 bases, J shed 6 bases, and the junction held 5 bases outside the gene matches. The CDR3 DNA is TGTGCCAGCACCCTGGGGGGGGCCGGGGAGCTGTTTTTT. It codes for CASTLGGAGELFF.

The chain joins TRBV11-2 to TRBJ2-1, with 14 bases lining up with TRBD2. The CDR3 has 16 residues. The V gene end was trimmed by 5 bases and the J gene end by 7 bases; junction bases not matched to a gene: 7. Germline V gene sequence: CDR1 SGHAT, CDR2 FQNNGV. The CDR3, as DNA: TGTGCCAGCAGCCCGGGGACTAGCGGGAGAGAGAATGAGCAGTTCTTC. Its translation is CASSPGTSGRENEQFF. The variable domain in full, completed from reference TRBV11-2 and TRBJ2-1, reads EAGVAQSPRYKIIEKRQSVAFWCNPISGHATLYWYQQILGQGPKLLIQFQNNGVVDDSQLPKDRFSAERLKGVDSTLKIQPAKLEDSAVYLCASSPGTSGRENEQFFGPGTRLTVL.

DNA for the CDR3: TGCGCCAGCACCCCAGGGGGCGGGGATACGCAGTATTTT. The encoded protein is CASTPGGGDTQYF. The rearrangement links TRBV5-1 to TRBJ2-3, with 8 bases aligning to TRBD1. CDR1 is SGHRS and CDR2 is YFSETQ in the germline V gene. Trimming cost V 6 bases and J 6 bases; bases outside gene matches: 6. The CDR3 loop spans 13 amino acids. Using reference TRBV5-1 and TRBJ2-3 for the parts outside the CDR3, the full variable domain is KAGVTQTPRYLIKTRGQQVTLSCSPISGHRSVSWYQQTPGQGLQFLFEYFSETQRNKGNFPGRFSGRQFSNSRSEMNVSTLELGDSALYLCASTPGGGDTQYFGPGTRLTVL.

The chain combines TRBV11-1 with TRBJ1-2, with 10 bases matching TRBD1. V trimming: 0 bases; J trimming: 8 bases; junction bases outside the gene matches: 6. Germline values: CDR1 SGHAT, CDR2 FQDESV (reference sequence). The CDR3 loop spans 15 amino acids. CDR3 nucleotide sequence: TGTGCCAGCAGCTTAGCGCAAGGACAGGGGGACGGCTACACCTTC. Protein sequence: CASSLAQGQGDGYTF.

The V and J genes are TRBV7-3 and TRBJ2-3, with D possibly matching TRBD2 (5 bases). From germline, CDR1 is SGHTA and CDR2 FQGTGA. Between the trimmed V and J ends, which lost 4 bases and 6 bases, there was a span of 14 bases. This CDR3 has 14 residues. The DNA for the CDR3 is TGTGCCAGCAGCTCCTCACCACTAGGGGATACGCAGTATTTT. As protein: CASSSSPLGDTQYF.

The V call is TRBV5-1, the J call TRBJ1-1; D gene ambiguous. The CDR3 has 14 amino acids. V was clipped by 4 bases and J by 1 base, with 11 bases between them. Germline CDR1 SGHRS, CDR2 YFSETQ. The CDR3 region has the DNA TGCGCCAGCAGCAAGAGGGTCGAGAACACTGAAGCTTTCTTT. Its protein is CASSKRVENTEAFF.

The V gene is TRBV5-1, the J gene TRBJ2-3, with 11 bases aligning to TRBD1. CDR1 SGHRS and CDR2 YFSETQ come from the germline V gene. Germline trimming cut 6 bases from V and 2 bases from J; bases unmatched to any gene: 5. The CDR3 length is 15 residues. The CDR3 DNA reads TGCGCCAGCAACGGACAGGGGGCTTCCACAGATACGCAGTATTTT. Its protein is CASNGQGASTDTQYF.

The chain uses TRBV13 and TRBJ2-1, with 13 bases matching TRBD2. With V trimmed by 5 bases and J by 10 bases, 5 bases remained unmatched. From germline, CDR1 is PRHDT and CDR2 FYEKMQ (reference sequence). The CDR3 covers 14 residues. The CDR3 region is CASSLGLAGVEQFF. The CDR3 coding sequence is TGTGCCAGCAGCCTCGGACTAGCGGGAGTAGAGCAGTTCTTC.

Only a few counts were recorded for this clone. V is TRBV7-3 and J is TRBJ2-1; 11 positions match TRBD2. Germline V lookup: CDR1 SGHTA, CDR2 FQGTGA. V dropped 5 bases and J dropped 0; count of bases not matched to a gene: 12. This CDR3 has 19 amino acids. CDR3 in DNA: TGTGCCAGCAGCCCTCGGGGTAGCGGGGGGGTTAGCTCCTACAATGAGCAGTTCTTC. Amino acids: CASSPRGSGGVSSYNEQFF. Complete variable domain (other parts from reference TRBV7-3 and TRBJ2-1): GAGVSQTPSNKVTEKGKYVELRCDPISGHTALYWYRQSLGQGPEFLIYFQGTGAADDSGLPNDRFFAVRPEGSVSTLKIQRTERGDSAVYLCASSPRGSGGVSSYNEQFFGPGTRLTVL.

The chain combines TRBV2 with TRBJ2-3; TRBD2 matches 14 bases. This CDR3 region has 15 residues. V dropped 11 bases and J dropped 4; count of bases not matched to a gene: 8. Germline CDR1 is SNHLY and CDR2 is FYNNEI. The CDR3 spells CAGTRLAGGADTQYF. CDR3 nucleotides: TGTGCCGGAACTAGACTAGCGGGAGGGGCAGATACGCAGTATTTT.

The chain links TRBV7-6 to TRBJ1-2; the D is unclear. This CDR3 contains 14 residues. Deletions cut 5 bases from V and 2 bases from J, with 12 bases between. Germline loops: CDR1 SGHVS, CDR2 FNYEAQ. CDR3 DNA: TGTGCCAGCAGCGGCTTACAGAAGAACTATGGCTACACCTTC. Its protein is CASSGLQKNYGYTF. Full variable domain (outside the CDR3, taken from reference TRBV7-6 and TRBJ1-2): GAGVSQSPRYKVTKRGQDVALRCDPISGHVSLYWYRQALGQGPEFLTYFNYEAQQDKSGLPNDRFSAERPEGSISTLTIQRTEQRDSAMYRCASSGLQKNYGYTFGSGTRLTVV.

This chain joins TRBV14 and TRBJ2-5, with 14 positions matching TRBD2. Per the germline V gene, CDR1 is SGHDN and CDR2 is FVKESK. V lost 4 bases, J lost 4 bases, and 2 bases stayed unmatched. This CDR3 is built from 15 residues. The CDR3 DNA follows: TGTGCCAGCAGCCCGGGACTAGCGGGAGTAGAGACCCAGTACTTC. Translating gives CASSPGLAGVETQYF.

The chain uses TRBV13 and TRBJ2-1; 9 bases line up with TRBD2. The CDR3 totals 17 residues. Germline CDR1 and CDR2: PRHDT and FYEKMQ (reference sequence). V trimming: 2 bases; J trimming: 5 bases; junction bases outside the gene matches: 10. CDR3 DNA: TGTGCCAGCAGCTTACGGGCTAGCGGGAAGGAGGACAATGAGCAGTTCTTC. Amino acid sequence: CASSLRASGKEDNEQFF.